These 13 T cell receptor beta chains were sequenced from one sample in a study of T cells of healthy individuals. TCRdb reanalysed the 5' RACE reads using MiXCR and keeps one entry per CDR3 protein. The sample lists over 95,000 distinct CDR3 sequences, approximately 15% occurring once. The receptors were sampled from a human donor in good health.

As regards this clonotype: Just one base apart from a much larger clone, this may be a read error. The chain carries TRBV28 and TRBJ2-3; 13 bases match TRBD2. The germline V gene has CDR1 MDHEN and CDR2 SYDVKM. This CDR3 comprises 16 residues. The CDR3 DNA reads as TGTGCCAGCAGATCGGGACTAGCGGGGAGCACAGATACGCGGTATTTT. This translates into CASRSGLAGSTDTRYF.

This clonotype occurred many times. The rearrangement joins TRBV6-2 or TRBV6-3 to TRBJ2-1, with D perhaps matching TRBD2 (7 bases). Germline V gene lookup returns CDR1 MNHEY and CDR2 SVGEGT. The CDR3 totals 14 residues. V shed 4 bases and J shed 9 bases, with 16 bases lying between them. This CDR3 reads CASSWIDRGAEQFF. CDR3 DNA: TGTGCCAGCAGTTGGATTGATCGGGGGGCTGAGCAGTTCTTC.

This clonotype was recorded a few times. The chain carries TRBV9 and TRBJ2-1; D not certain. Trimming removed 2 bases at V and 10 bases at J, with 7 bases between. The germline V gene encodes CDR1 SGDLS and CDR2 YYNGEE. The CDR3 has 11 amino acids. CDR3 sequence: CASSVRGEQFF. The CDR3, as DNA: TGTGCCAGCAGCGTTCGCGGAGAGCAGTTCTTC.

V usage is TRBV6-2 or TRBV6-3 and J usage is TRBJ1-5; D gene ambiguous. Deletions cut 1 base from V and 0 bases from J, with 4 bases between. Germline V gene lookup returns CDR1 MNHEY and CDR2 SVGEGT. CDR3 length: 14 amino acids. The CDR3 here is CASSYFDSNQPQHF. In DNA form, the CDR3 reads TGTGCCAGCAGTTACTTTGATAGCAATCAGCCCCAGCATTTT.

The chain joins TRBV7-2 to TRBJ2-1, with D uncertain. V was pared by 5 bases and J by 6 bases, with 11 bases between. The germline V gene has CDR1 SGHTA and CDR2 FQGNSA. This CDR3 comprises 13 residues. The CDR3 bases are TGTGCCAGCAGCATCCGGGCCGCCAATGAGCAGTTCTTC. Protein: CASSIRAANEQFF.

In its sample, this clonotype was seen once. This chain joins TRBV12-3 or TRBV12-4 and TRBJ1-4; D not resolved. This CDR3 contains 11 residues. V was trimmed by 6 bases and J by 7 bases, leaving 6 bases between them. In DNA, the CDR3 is TGTGCCAGCAGGTGGGGTGAAAAACTGTTTTTT. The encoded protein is CASRWGEKLFF.

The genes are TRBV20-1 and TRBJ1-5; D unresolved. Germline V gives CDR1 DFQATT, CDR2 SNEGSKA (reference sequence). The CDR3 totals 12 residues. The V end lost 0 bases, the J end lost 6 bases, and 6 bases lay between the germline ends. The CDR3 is CSARDGVQPQHF. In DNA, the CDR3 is TGCAGTGCTAGAGATGGGGTTCAGCCCCAGCATTTT.

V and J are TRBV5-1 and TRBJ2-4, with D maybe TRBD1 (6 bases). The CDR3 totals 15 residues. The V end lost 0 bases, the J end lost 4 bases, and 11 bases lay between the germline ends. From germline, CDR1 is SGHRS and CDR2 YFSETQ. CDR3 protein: CASSLGQGMKNIQYF. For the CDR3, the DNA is TGCGCCAGCAGCTTGGGGCAGGGGATGAAAAACATTCAGTACTTC.

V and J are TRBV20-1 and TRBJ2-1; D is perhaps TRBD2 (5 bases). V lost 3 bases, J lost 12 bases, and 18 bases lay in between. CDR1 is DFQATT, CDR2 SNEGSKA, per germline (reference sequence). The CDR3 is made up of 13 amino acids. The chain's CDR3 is CSASSGRGLVQFF. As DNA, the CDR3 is TGCAGTGCTAGTTCCGGTCGGGGTTTGGTGCAGTTCTTC.

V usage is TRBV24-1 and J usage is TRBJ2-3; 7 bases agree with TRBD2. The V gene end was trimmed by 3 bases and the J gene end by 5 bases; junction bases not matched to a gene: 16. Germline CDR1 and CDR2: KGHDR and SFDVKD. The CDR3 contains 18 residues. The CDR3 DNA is TGTGCCACCAGTGATCCTACCTCTAGCGGTTCCCACTTAGATACGCAGTATTTT. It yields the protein CATSDPTSSGSHLDTQYF.

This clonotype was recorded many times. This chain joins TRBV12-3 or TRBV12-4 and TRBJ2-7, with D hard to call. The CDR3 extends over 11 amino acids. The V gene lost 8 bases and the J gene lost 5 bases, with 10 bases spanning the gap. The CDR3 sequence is CASGDPDEQYF. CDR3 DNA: TGTGCCAGCGGAGATCCCGACGAGCAGTACTTC.

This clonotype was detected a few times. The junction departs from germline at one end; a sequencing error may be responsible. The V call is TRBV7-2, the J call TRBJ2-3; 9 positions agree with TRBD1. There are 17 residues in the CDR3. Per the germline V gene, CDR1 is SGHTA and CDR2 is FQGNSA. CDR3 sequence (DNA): TGTGCCAGCAGATTAGTAGGGACAGGGCCGGGGACAGATACGCAGTATTTT. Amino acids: CASRLVGTGPGTDTQYF.

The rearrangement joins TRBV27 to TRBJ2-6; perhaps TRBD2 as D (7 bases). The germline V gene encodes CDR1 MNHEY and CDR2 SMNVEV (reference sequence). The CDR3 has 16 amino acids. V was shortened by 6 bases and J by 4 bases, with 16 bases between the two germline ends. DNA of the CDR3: TGTGCCAGCAGGCTAATGGGGGGGCCAGGGGCCAACGTCCTGACTTTC. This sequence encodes CASRLMGGPGANVLTF.